The 9 T cell receptor beta chains in this list originate from one sample, sequenced in a study of blood T cell repertoires in COVID-19. Measured with immunoSEQ multiplex PCR; TCRdb has only the in-frame clones, and not every one. The repertoire holds 200,000 or so clones, with over 80% as singletons. The sequenced sample was PBMCs or T cells enriched from blood (not recorded which). The receptors originated from a woman in her thirties who had been exposed to COVID-19.

The genes are TRBV28 and TRBJ1-4, with D tentatively TRBD1 (5 bases). Trimming shortened V by 6 bases and J by 0 bases, and 8 bases separated the two germline ends. The CDR3 is 14 residues long. Germline V CDR1 and CDR2: MDHEN, SYDVKM. The CDR3 loop reads CASRGGSTNEKLFF. CDR3 nucleotide sequence: TGTGCCAGCAGGGGGGGTTCAACTAATGAAAAACTGTTTTTT.

The chain combines TRBV11-3 with TRBJ2-5, with a possible D match to TRBD1 (6 bases). V lost 1 base and J 3 bases, leaving 12 bases between the germline ends. The CDR3 contains 15 residues. The germline gives CDR1 SGHNT, CDR2 YENEEA. CDR3: CASSLGTQGKETQYF. The CDR3 DNA reads TGTGCCAGCAGCTTAGGCACTCAGGGGAAAGAGACCCAGTACTTC.

The chain recombines TRBV7-9 with TRBJ2-7, with D perhaps matching TRBD1 (5 bases). The CDR3 consists of 13 residues. The V gene lost 4 bases and the J gene lost 2 bases, with 9 bases spanning the gap. Per germline, CDR1 SEHNR and CDR2 FQNEAQ (reference sequence). CDR3 DNA sequence: TGTGCCAGCAGCTCGGACAATCCCTACGAGCAGTACTTC. Its protein product is CASSSDNPYEQYF. The full variable domain, with the rest looked up from reference TRBV7-9 and TRBJ2-7, is DTGVSQNPRHKITKRGQNVTFRCDPISEHNRLYWYRQTLGQGPEFLTYFQNEAQLEKSRLLSDRFSAERPKGSFSTLEIQRTEQGDSAMYLCASSSDNPYEQYFGPGTRLTVT.

The chain combines TRBV12-3 or TRBV12-4 with TRBJ2-7; 9 bases line up with TRBD1. Trimming removed 6 bases from V and 10 bases from J; junction bases left unmatched: 10. The CDR3 is made up of 13 amino acids. The CDR3 loop is CASSYRDRVSQYF. The CDR3 DNA follows: TGTGCCAGCAGCTACCGGGACAGGGTGTCCCAGTACTTC.

The genes are TRBV3-1 (or the pseudogene TRBV3-2) and TRBJ2-1; D is perhaps TRBD2 (6 bases). Per germline, CDR1 LGHDT and CDR2 YNNKEL (reference sequence). With 3 bases removed from V and 1 base from J, the gap between germline ends came to 10 bases. The CDR3 consists of 15 residues. CDR3 nucleotides: TGTGCCAGCAGCCACCTAGCGACGTCCTACAATGAGCAGTTCTTC. This encodes CASSHLATSYNEQFF.

The V and J genes are TRBV5-6 and TRBJ1-2; D unresolved. Deletions cut 0 bases from V and 11 bases from J, with 14 bases between. This CDR3 is built from 13 residues. The germline V gene encodes CDR1 SGHDT and CDR2 YYEEEE. The CDR3 DNA follows: TGTGCCAGCAGCTTGGTGGAGGGTAATAGGTACACCTTC. It encodes CASSLVEGNRYTF.

The J gene is TRBJ1-4, the V gene TRBV7-9; 7 bases are shared with TRBD1. The CDR3 totals 17 residues. Looked up from germline, CDR1 is SEHNR and CDR2 is FQNEAQ (reference sequence). Trimming took 4 bases from V and 5 from J; bases not matched to a gene: 13. CDR3 loop: CASSWENWGTVNEKLFF. Written as DNA, the CDR3 is TGTGCCAGCAGCTGGGAAAATTGGGGGACAGTGAATGAAAAACTGTTTTTT.

Note on this clone: At one boundary the junction diverges from the germline segment, which might be a read error. The chain employs TRBV25-1 and TRBJ1-2, with TRBD1 identical over 7 bases. The CDR3 totals 12 residues. Germline V gene data show CDR1 as MGHDK and CDR2 as SYGVNS. The CDR3 region is CASRDRVRGYTF. CDR3 DNA: TGTGCCAGCCGTGACAGGGTTCGTGGCTACACCTTC.

V gene TRBV5-1 combines with J gene TRBJ2-3, with unresolved D. Germline loops: CDR1 SGHRS, CDR2 YFSETQ. The CDR3 runs 14 residues. V was cut by 4 bases and J by 4 bases, with 13 bases left in between. CDR3 region: CASSPPVSPDTQYF. CDR3 nucleotide sequence: TGCGCCAGCAGCCCCCCGGTGTCCCCAGATACGCAGTATTTT.